Listed below are T cell receptor beta chains from one sample, sequenced in a study of blood T cell repertoires in COVID-19. The assay was immunoSEQ multiplex PCR, and TCRdb's table has in-frame clones only and misses some. The table shows approximately 82,000 clones, with around nine tenths occurring only once. Sequenced: peripheral blood. These TCRs come from a man aged 65 to 85 with active or convalescent COVID-19. Both conserved end residues are part of each CDR3. The order of the fields is CDR3 protein, CDR3 DNA, J gene, V gene, D gene, clone size. The D gene is left open where the match is weak. Some rows have no size entry. The others give once, few or many, or a class for an expanded clone.

CASSFVVGRRPEAFF	TGTGCCAGCAGTTTCGTGGTAGGCAGGAGGCCTGAAGCTTTCTTT	TRBJ1-1	TRBV28	NA	few
CASSSGIGGGSTDTQYF	TGTGCCAGCAGCTCGGGGATTGGGGGCGGGAGCACAGATACGCAGTATTTT	TRBJ2-3	TRBV11-3	NA	NA
CASREGTVQETQYF	TGTGCCAGCAGAGAAGGGACAGTCCAAGAGACCCAGTACTTC	TRBJ2-5	TRBV2	TRBD1	NA
CASRTTNTGELFF	TGTGCCAGCAGGACAACGAACACCGGGGAGCTGTTTTTT	TRBJ2-2	TRBV6-5	NA	NA
CASSNLQGSNQPQHF	TGTGCCAGTAGTAATTTACAGGGTAGCAATCAGCCCCAGCATTTT	TRBJ1-5	TRBV19	NA	NA
CASATEPYSNQPQHF	TGTGCCAGCGCGACAGAACCTTATAGCAATCAGCCCCAGCATTTT	TRBJ1-5	TRBV6-5	NA	NA
CASSDGSFRTTYEQFF	TGTGCCAGCAGCGATGGGTCTTTTAGGACAACGTATGAGCAGTTCTTC	TRBJ2-1	TRBV9	NA	once
CASSPQGATGNTIYF	TGTGCCAGCTCACCACAGGGGGCAACTGGAAACACCATATATTTT	TRBJ1-3	TRBV18	TRBD1	NA
CASKTETGPNSPLHF	TGTGCCAGCAAGACCGAGACAGGGCCCAATTCACCCCTCCACTTT	TRBJ1-6	TRBV2	TRBD1	NA
CASRPTTAFFNSPLHF	TGTGCCAGCCGCCCTACGACAGCGTTCTTTAATTCACCCCTCCACTTT	TRBJ1-6	TRBV28	NA	NA
CASSVGQGVWNEQFF	TGTGCCAGCAGTGTGGGACAGGGGGTCTGGAATGAGCAGTTCTTC	TRBJ2-1	TRBV2	TRBD1	NA
CAWSRGYGTEAFF	TGTGCCTGGAGTAGGGGGTATGGCACTGAAGCTTTCTTT	TRBJ1-1	TRBV30	NA	NA
CASSLAGGPGYGYTF	TGTGCCAGCAGTTTAGCAGGGGGCCCGGGCTATGGCTACACCTTC	TRBJ1-2	TRBV28	TRBD1	NA
CASSLSSTKWEGRDTQYF	TGTGCCAGCAGCTTATCATCCACTAAGTGGGAGGGGCGCGATACGCAGTATTTT	TRBJ2-3	TRBV13	TRBD2	NA
CASSPLDNSISNTEAFF	TGTGCCAGCTCACCACTGGACAACAGCATATCGAACACTGAAGCTTTCTTT	TRBJ1-1	TRBV18	NA	NA
CARCPLWPGDTGELFF	TGTGCCAGGTGCCCGCTATGGCCAGGGGACACCGGGGAGCTGTTTTTT	TRBJ2-2	TRBV3-1/TRBV3-2	NA	NA
CASSMTGTGNTIYF	TGTGCCAGTAGTATGACAGGGACTGGAAACACCATATATTTT	TRBJ1-3	TRBV19	TRBD1	NA
CASNHGQGGNEQFF	TGTGCCAGCAACCACGGACAGGGCGGGAATGAGCAGTTCTTC	TRBJ2-1	TRBV6-5	TRBD1	NA
CASSPSGSKETQYF	TGTGCCAGCTCACCATCCGGGAGTAAAGAGACCCAGTACTTC	TRBJ2-5	TRBV18	NA	NA
CASPRIAGRLAENEETQYF	TGTGCCAGCCCTAGGATAGCAGGGAGGTTAGCAGAAAATGAAGAGACCCAGTACTTC	TRBJ2-5	TRBV6-4	NA	NA
CASSQETGGLYGYTF	TGCGCCAGCAGCCAAGAAACAGGGGGCCTCTATGGCTACACCTTC	TRBJ1-2	TRBV4-3	TRBD1	NA
CASSPNNRDTQYF	TGTGCCAGCAGCCCTAACAACAGAGATACGCAGTATTTT	TRBJ2-3	TRBV7-2	NA	NA
CASSRPTGSGYTF	TGTGCCAGCAGTCGTCCAACGGGTTCCGGCTACACCTTC	TRBJ1-2	TRBV28	NA	NA
CASSYVAGNTEAFF	TGTGCCAGCAGTTACGTGGCGGGGAACACTGAAGCTTTCTTT	TRBJ1-1	TRBV6-5	NA	NA
CASSYSYGNTIYF	TGTGCCAGCAGTTATAGCTATGGAAACACCATATATTTT	TRBJ1-3	TRBV7-6	NA	NA
CASSPQGTELLEETQYF	TGTGCCAGCAGCCCTCAAGGGACAGAACTTCTGGAAGAGACCCAGTACTTC	TRBJ2-5	TRBV7-8	TRBD1	NA
CASSSSGGASGMRELFF	TGTGCCAGCAGCTCATCAGGGGGGGCTAGCGGGATGCGGGAGCTGTTTTTT	TRBJ2-2	TRBV7-2	TRBD2	once
CASSLGLVASDTQYF	TGTGCCAGCAGCTTAGGACTTGTAGCATCGGATACGCAGTATTTT	TRBJ2-3	TRBV7-3	NA	NA
CASSASGNPGGTDTQYF	TGTGCCAGCAGCGCTAGCGGCAACCCAGGCGGCACAGATACGCAGTATTTT	TRBJ2-3	TRBV9	TRBD2	NA
CASSERTGWGYTF	TGTGCCAGCAGTGAAAGGACAGGATGGGGCTACACCTTC	TRBJ1-2	TRBV25-1	TRBD1	NA